A selection of T cell receptor beta chains follows, all from one sample in a study of glioma-infiltrating T cells after dendritic cell vaccination. Some clones are missing from TCRdb's copy, which holds only in-frame ones; the method was immunoSEQ multiplex PCR. Of 99,000 or so clones listed, approximately 80% are singletons. The specimen was blood, collected after dendritic cell vaccination. The receptors shown here come from a human donor with glioblastoma. Both conserved end residues are part of each CDR3. The order of the fields is CDR3 DNA, CDR3 protein, V gene, J gene, clone size, D gene. D genes are given only for firm matches. Clone size is given for some rows only: seen once, a few or many times, or a class if the clone is expanded.

DNA: TGTGCCAGCAATCCGACAGGGATCTATGGCTACACCTTC; CDR3: CASNPTGIYGYTF; V: TRBV6-1; J: TRBJ1-2; size: .; D: TRBD1
DNA: TGTGCCAGCAGCGCGGGGACAGGGGGCGGTTGGGATAATGAGCAGTTCTTC; CDR3: CASSAGTGGGWDNEQFF; V: TRBV9; J: TRBJ2-1; size: few; D: TRBD1
DNA: TGTGCCAGCAGCCAGGCAGTGTACCAAGAGACCCAGTACTTC; CDR3: CASSQAVYQETQYF; V: TRBV7-2; J: TRBJ2-5; size: .; D: .
DNA: TGCGCCAGCAGCTCAGGACTAGCGGGGGTTTACAATGAGCAGTTCTTC; CDR3: CASSSGLAGVYNEQFF; V: TRBV5-1; J: TRBJ2-1; size: .; D: TRBD2
DNA: TGTGCCTGGAGTGCCTTACTGGCGGGACAGGGGGGAGGCTACACCTTC; CDR3: CAWSALLAGQGGGYTF; V: TRBV30; J: TRBJ1-2; size: .; D: TRBD1
DNA: TGTGCCTGGAGTGTAATGTATGGGACAGTGCTTTTC; CDR3: CAWSVMYGTVLF; V: TRBV30; J: TRBJ2-7; size: .; D: TRBD1
DNA: TGTGCCAGCAGTGGTTGGGGACAGGGAAATGAGCAGTTCTTC; CDR3: CASSGWGQGNEQFF; V: TRBV6-1; J: TRBJ2-1; size: .; D: TRBD1
DNA: TGTGCCAGCAGCGCCCGGGGACAAGGGTTCTACGAGCAGTACTTC; CDR3: CASSARGQGFYEQYF; V: TRBV5-4; J: TRBJ2-7; size: many; D: .
DNA: TGTGCCAGCAGCTTAACCCCGCGAGTGTTGGCGGGAGGGCCATTAAATGAGCAGTTCTTC; CDR3: CASSLTPRVLAGGPLNEQFF; V: TRBV7-3; J: TRBJ2-1; size: .; D: TRBD2
DNA: TGTGCCAGCAGCGCGACAGGGACAAGCAATCAGCCCCAGCATTTT; CDR3: CASSATGTSNQPQHF; V: TRBV6-5; J: TRBJ1-5; size: .; D: TRBD1
DNA: TGTGCCAGCAGCGAGGGACTAGCGTACAATGAGCAGTTCTTC; CDR3: CASSEGLAYNEQFF; V: TRBV5-6; J: TRBJ2-1; size: .; D: TRBD2
DNA: TGTGCCAGCAGTCATCAGGGCAGAGAGACCCAGTACTTC; CDR3: CASSHQGRETQYF; V: TRBV25-1; J: TRBJ2-5; size: .; D: .
DNA: TGCGCCAGCAGCTTGGTGCTAAACAATGAGCAGTTCTTC; CDR3: CASSLVLNNEQFF; V: TRBV5-1; J: TRBJ2-1; size: .; D: .
DNA: TGTGCCAGCAACCCCGCGGGGGGGCACCACGAGCAGTACTTC; CDR3: CASNPAGGHHEQYF; V: TRBV5-4; J: TRBJ2-7; size: few; D: TRBD2
DNA: TGTGCCAGCAGCTTGGCTAGCGGGCTTGCCTACGAGCAGTACTTC; CDR3: CASSLASGLAYEQYF; V: TRBV5-4; J: TRBJ2-7; size: .; D: TRBD2
DNA: TGTGCCAGCAGCCGACAGGGGGGGAACACTGAAGCTTTCTTT; CDR3: CASSRQGGNTEAFF; V: TRBV7-9; J: TRBJ1-1; size: .; D: TRBD1
DNA: TGTGCCAGCAGCCCCCGGACAGGTCGGATGCCTATAGGGTATGGCTACACCTTC; CDR3: CASSPRTGRMPIGYGYTF; V: TRBV9; J: TRBJ1-2; size: .; D: TRBD1
DNA: TGTGCCTGGAGTGTCGGGACAGTGAACACTGAAGCTTTCTTT; CDR3: CAWSVGTVNTEAFF; V: TRBV30; J: TRBJ1-1; size: .; D: TRBD1
DNA: TGTGCCAGCAGTGAGGGGTGGGGGACAATAGGCTACACCTTC; CDR3: CASSEGWGTIGYTF; V: TRBV2; J: TRBJ1-2; size: .; D: .
DNA: TGCGCCAGCAGCTTAAGGACAGGGGGCGGGGAGCAGTACTTC; CDR3: CASSLRTGGGEQYF; V: TRBV5-1; J: TRBJ2-7; size: .; D: TRBD1
DNA: TGTGCCAGCAGTCCCCGGGACTTCGAGCAGTACTTC; CDR3: CASSPRDFEQYF; V: TRBV28; J: TRBJ2-7; size: .; D: .
DNA: TGTGCCATCAGCAACTCGGGGGGACCTTCCGGGGAGCTGTTTTTT; CDR3: CAISNSGGPSGELFF; V: TRBV10-3; J: TRBJ2-2; size: .; D: TRBD2
DNA: TGTGCCAGCAGCTCTTTTAAAGGACATGGGGCCAACGTCCTGACTTTC; CDR3: CASSSFKGHGANVLTF; V: TRBV11-2; J: TRBJ2-6; size: .; D: .
DNA: TGCGCCAGCAGCTTGGCCCCGACAGGGGGAGGTCAGCCCCAGCATTTT; CDR3: CASSLAPTGGGQPQHF; V: TRBV5-1; J: TRBJ1-5; size: .; D: TRBD1
DNA: TGTGCCAGCAGCCTTCGACAGACCAAAAACATTCAGTACTTC; CDR3: CASSLRQTKNIQYF; V: TRBV11-1; J: TRBJ2-4; size: .; D: .
DNA: TGTGCCATCAGTAGCTTAATGAACACTGAAGCTTTCTTT; CDR3: CAISSLMNTEAFF; V: TRBV10-3; J: TRBJ1-1; size: once; D: .
DNA: TGTGCCATCAGTGAGAACGGCTACGAGCAGTACTTC; CDR3: CAISENGYEQYF; V: TRBV6-1; J: TRBJ2-7; size: .; D: .
DNA: TGCGCCAGCAGCTTGGGGGCCGACACAGATACGCAGTATTTT; CDR3: CASSLGADTDTQYF; V: TRBV5-1; J: TRBJ2-3; size: .; D: .
DNA: TGTGCCAGCAGCCATGGACTAGCGGGAGGGCCTGGCACCGGGGAGCTGTTTTTT; CDR3: CASSHGLAGGPGTGELFF; V: TRBV14; J: TRBJ2-2; size: .; D: TRBD2
DNA: TGTGCCAGCTCCCATTGGGACAGGGGAGAGACCCAGTACTTC; CDR3: CASSHWDRGETQYF; V: TRBV18; J: TRBJ2-5; size: .; D: TRBD1
DNA: TGTGCCAGCAGCTCCGGTTTCGGCACAGATACGCAGTATTTT; CDR3: CASSSGFGTDTQYF; V: TRBV5-4; J: TRBJ2-3; size: .; D: .
DNA: TGTGCCAGCGAAAGAGGGACAGGAGTGAGCGAGCAGTACTTC; CDR3: CASERGTGVSEQYF; V: TRBV2; J: TRBJ2-7; size: .; D: TRBD1
DNA: TGTGCCAGCAGTTTGCAGGGGGCCTCCTACGAGCAGTACTTC; CDR3: CASSLQGASYEQYF; V: TRBV27; J: TRBJ2-7; size: .; D: TRBD1
DNA: TGTGCCAGCAGCTTAGCGACTAGCGGATCAGATACGCAGTATTTT; CDR3: CASSLATSGSDTQYF; V: TRBV7-9; J: TRBJ2-3; size: .; D: TRBD2
DNA: TGTGCCAGCAGCGCCGGGCTGGTACAGCGGGCGGGCTACACCTTC; CDR3: CASSAGLVQRAGYTF; V: TRBV9; J: TRBJ1-2; size: few; D: .
DNA: TGTGCCAGCAGCTTAGCGGTTGGGCGGTGGGAGGCCCAGTACTTC; CDR3: CASSLAVGRWEAQYF; V: TRBV7-8; J: TRBJ2-5; size: .; D: .
DNA: TGTGCCTGGACGGTAGAGAGCTTGAACACTGAAGCTTTCTTT; CDR3: CAWTVESLNTEAFF; V: TRBV30; J: TRBJ1-1; size: .; D: .
DNA: TGTGCCAGCAGTGAAGTCCCAGGGGCAGATACGCAGTATTTT; CDR3: CASSEVPGADTQYF; V: TRBV6-1; J: TRBJ2-3; size: few; D: .
DNA: TGTGCCAGCAGCTTACGAGGCGGGGGGGCTAGAAATGAGCAGTTCTTC; CDR3: CASSLRGGGARNEQFF; V: TRBV7-8; J: TRBJ2-1; size: .; D: TRBD2
DNA: TGTGCCAGCAGCTTAGGAGGACAGCTTTGGGGGCAGTACTTC; CDR3: CASSLGGQLWGQYF; V: TRBV7-8; J: TRBJ2-7; size: .; D: .
DNA: TGTGCCAGCAGTGAATTTAAAGGGGCGGGGGGCTACACCTTC; CDR3: CASSEFKGAGGYTF; V: TRBV2; J: TRBJ1-2; size: .; D: .
DNA: TGTGCCAGCAGTTACTCACAGGAGTCTAATGAAAAACTGTTTTTT; CDR3: CASSYSQESNEKLFF; V: TRBV6-6; J: TRBJ1-4; size: medium-sized; D: .
DNA: TGTGCAAGTCTCACAGGGGGCGACCCACTGAACACCGGGGAGCTGTTTTTT; CDR3: CASLTGGDPLNTGELFF; V: TRBV12-2; J: TRBJ2-2; size: few; D: .
DNA: TGTGCCAGCAGCTTGTGGGCAGGGAATGGCGAGCAGTACTTC; CDR3: CASSLWAGNGEQYF; V: TRBV5-6; J: TRBJ2-7; size: .; D: .
DNA: TGCGCCAGCAGCCAAGCCTCAACTGCCTACGAGCAGTACTTC; CDR3: CASSQASTAYEQYF; V: TRBV4-1; J: TRBJ2-7; size: once; D: .
DNA: TGCGCCAGCAGCTTTGGGACAGAGAACAATGAGCAGTTCTTC; CDR3: CASSFGTENNEQFF; V: TRBV5-1; J: TRBJ2-1; size: .; D: TRBD1
DNA: TGTGCTAGTGGTTTGGGACAGTTACGCACAGATACGCAGTATTTT; CDR3: CASGLGQLRTDTQYF; V: TRBV12-5; J: TRBJ2-3; size: .; D: .
DNA: TGTGCCAGCAGCCACTTAGCCTTTGGCACCGGGGAGCTGTTTTTT; CDR3: CASSHLAFGTGELFF; V: TRBV11-2; J: TRBJ2-2; size: once; D: .
DNA: TGCGCCAGCAGCGGGGGACAGGGGACAGATACGCAGTATTTT; CDR3: CASSGGQGTDTQYF; V: TRBV5-1; J: TRBJ2-3; size: .; D: TRBD1
DNA: TGTGCCAGCAGCTTTCCCCGGGGGAAGGGTTATTTT; CDR3: CASSFPRGKGYF; V: TRBV7-2; J: TRBJ2-3; size: .; D: .